This T cell receptor beta chain stems from a study of blood T cell repertoires in COVID-19. Background on the study: Samples taken during acute and convalescent COVID-19 were collected in the United States, Italy and Spain.

V was shortened by 0 bases and J by 1 base, with 11 bases between the two germline ends. From germline, CDR1 is MNHNS and CDR2 SASEGT. The CDR3 loop spans 16 amino acids. The protocol was immunoSEQ multiplex PCR, while the TCRdb copy is restricted to in-frame clones and leaves out a portion. This table has approximately 200,000 clones, around 95% appearing once. This TCR was recovered from a man aged 25-45 years with COVID-19, enrolled during active disease. This chain connects TRBV6-1 to TRBJ2-3; D is undetermined. Material for sequencing was peripheral blood. The CDR3 spells CASSEANGVGTDTQYF. The CDR3 coding sequence is TGTGCCAGCAGTGAAGCAAACGGAGTAGGCACAGATACGCAGTATTTT.